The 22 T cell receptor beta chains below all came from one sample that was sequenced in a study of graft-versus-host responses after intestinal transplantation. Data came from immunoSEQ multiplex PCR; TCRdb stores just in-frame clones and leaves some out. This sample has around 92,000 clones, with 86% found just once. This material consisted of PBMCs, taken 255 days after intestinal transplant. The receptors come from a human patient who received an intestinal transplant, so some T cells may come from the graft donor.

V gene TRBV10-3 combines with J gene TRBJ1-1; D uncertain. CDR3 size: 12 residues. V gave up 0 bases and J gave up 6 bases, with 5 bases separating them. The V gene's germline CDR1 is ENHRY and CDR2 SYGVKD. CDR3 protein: CAISESKAEAFF. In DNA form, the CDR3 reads TGTGCCATCAGTGAGTCGAAGGCTGAAGCTTTCTTT.

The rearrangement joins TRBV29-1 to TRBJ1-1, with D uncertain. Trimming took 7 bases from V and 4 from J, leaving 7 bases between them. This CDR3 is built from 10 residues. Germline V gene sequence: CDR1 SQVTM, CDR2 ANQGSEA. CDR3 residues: CSAKTTEAFF. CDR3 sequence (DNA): TGCAGCGCCAAAACCACTGAAGCTTTCTTT.

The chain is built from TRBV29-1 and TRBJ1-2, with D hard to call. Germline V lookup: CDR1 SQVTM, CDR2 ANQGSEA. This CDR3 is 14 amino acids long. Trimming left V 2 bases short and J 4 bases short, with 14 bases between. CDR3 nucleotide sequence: TGCAGCGTTGAATCACAAGGCTCTTCCTATGGCTACACCTTC. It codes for CSVESQGSSYGYTF. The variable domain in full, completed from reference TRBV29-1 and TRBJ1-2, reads SAVISQKPSRDICQRGTSLTIQCQVDSQVTMMFWYRQQPGQSLTLIATANQGSEATYESGFVIDKFPISRPNLTFSTLTVSNMSPEDSSIYLCSVESQGSSYGYTFGSGTRLTVV.

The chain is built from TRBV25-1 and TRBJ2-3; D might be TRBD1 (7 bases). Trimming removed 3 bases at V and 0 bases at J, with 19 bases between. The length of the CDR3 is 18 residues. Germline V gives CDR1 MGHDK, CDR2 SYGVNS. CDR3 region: CASSDTWGQGGSTDTQYF. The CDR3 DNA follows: TGTGCCAGCAGTGACACCTGGGGGCAGGGGGGCAGCACAGATACGCAGTATTTT.

CDR3 region: CASSLSRWGPKGGQPQHF. The CDR3 DNA is TGTGCCAGCAGTTTAAGTCGTTGGGGCCCAAAGGGGGGTCAGCCCCAGCATTTT. The chain has TRBV28 and TRBJ1-5; possible D gene TRBD1, 6 bases. This CDR3 is 18 amino acids long. Germline V lookup: CDR1 MDHEN, CDR2 SYDVKM. Trimming cost V 2 bases and J 6 bases, with 23 bases left between them.

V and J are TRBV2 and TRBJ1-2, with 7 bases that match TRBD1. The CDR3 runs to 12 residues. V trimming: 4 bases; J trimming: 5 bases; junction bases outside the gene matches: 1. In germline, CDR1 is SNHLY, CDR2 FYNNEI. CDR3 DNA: TGTGCCAGCAGTGGACAGGGTTATGGCTACACCTTC. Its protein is CASSGQGYGYTF. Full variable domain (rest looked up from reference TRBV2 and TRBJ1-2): EPEVTQTPSHQVTQMGQEVILRCVPISNHLYFYWYRQILGQKVEFLVSFYNNEISEKSEIFDDQFSVERPDGSNFTLKIRSTKLEDSAMYFCASSGQGYGYTFGSGTRLTVV.

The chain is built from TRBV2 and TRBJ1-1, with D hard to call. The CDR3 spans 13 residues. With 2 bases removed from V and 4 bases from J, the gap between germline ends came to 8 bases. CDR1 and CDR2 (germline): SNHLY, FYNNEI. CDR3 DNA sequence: TGTGCCAGCAGTGAACGGTTAATCACTGAAGCTTTCTTT. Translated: CASSERLITEAFF.

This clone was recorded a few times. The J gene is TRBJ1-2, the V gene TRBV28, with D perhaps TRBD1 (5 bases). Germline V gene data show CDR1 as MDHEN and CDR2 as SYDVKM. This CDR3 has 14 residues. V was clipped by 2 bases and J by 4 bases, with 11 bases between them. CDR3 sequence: CASSLGREGYGYTF. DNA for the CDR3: TGTGCCAGCAGTTTAGGCAGGGAGGGCTATGGCTACACCTTC.

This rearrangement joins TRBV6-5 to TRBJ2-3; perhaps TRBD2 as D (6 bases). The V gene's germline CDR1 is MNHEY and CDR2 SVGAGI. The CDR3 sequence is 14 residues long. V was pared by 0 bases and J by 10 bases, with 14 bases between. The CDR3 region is CASSYSEGTRPQYF. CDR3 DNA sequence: TGTGCCAGCAGTTACTCGGAGGGGACGAGGCCGCAGTATTTT.

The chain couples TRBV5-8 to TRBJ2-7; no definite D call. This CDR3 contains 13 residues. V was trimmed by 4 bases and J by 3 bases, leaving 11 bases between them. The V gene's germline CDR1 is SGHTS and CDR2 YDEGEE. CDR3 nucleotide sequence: TGTGCCAGCAGCCGGCTGGGTTTCTACGAGCAGTACGTC. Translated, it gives CASSRLGFYEQYV.

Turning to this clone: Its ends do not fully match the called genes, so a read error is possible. CDR3 in amino acids: CSAQGPQF. In DNA form, the CDR3 reads TGCAGTGCTCAGGGGCCCCAATTT. The V and J genes are TRBV20-1 and TRBJ1-1; tentative D call: TRBD1 (6 bases). Germline values: CDR1 DFQATT, CDR2 SNEGSKA (reference sequence). The CDR3 is 8 amino acids.

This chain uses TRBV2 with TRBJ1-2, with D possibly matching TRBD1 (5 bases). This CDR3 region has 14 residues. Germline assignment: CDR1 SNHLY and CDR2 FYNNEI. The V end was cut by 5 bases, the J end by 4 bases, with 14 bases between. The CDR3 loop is CASSRTGTTYGYTF. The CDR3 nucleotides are TGTGCCAGCAGTAGAACCGGGACGACCTATGGCTACACCTTC.

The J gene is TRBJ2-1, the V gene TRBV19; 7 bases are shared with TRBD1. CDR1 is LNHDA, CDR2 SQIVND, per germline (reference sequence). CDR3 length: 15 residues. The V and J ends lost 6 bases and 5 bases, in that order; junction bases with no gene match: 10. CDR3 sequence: CASSLLVGGNNEQFF. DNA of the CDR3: TGTGCCAGTAGCCTACTCGTAGGGGGCAACAATGAGCAGTTCTTC.

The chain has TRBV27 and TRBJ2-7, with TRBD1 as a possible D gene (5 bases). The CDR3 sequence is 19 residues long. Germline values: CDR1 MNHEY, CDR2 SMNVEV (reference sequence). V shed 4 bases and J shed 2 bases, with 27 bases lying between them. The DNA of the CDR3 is TGTGCCAGCAGTTCACCCTACCCCTCCCCCCATGCAGGGACCTACGAGCAGTACTTC. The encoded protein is CASSSPYPSPHAGTYEQYF.

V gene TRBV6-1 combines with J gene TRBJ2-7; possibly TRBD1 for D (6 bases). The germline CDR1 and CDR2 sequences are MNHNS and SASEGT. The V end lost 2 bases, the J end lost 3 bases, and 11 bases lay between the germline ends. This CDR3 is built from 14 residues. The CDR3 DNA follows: TGTGCCAGCAGTGAATGGGACAAACACTACGAGCAGTACTTC. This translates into CASSEWDKHYEQYF.

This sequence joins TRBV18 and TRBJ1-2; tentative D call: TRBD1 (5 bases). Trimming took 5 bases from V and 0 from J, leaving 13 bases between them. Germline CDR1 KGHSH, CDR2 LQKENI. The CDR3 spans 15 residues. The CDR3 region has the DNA TGTGCCAGCTCATCAGGCGGGGCTTCTAACTATGGCTACACCTTC. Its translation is CASSSGGASNYGYTF.

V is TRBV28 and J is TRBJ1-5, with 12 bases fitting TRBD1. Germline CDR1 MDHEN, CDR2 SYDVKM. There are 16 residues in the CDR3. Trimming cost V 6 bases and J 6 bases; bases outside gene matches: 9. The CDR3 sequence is CASSPMGQGASQPQHF. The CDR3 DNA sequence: TGTGCCAGCAGCCCAATGGGACAGGGGGCGAGTCAGCCCCAGCATTTT.

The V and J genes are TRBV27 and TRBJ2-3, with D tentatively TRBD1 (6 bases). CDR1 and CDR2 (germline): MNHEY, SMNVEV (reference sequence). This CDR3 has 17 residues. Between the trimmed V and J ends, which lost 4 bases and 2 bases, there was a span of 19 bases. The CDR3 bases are TGTGCCAGCAGTTGGGGGCCCAGACAGACGATCACAGATACGCAGTATTTT. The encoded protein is CASSWGPRQTITDTQYF.

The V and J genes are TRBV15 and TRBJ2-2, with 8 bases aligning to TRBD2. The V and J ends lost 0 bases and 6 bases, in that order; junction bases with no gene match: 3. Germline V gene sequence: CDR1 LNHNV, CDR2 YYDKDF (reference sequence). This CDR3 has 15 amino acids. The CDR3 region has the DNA TGTGCCACCAGCAGAGATAGGGGACTAGCCGGGGAGCTGTTTTTT. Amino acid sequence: CATSRDRGLAGELFF.

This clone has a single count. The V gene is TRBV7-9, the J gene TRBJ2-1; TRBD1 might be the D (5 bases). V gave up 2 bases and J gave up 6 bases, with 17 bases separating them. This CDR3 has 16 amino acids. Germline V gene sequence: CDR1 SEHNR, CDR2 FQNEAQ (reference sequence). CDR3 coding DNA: TGTGCCAGCAGCTTATGGTTAGTGGGCAGGGTCAATGAGCAGTTCTTC. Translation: CASSLWLVGRVNEQFF.

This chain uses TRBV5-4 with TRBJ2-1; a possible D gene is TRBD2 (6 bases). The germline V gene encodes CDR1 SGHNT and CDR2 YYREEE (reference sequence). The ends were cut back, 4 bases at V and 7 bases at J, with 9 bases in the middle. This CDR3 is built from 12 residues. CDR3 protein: CASSPGGNEQFF. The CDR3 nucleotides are TGTGCCAGCAGCCCCGGGGGAAATGAGCAGTTCTTC.

This chain's CDR3 is CASSLLAGVGNEQYF. DNA of the CDR3: TGTGCCAGCAGCTTACTAGCGGGAGTAGGAAACGAGCAGTACTTC. This rearrangement joins TRBV7-6 to TRBJ2-7; TRBD2 matches 10 bases. The V gene end was trimmed by 2 bases and the J gene end by 5 bases; junction bases not matched to a gene: 6. Germline lookup yields CDR1 SGHVS and CDR2 FNYEAQ. The CDR3 length is 15 residues.